This T cell receptor beta chain was captured in a study of cytomegalovirus exposure and HLA in healthy donors. Concerning this clone: Antigen unknown. A read error may produce the germline difference seen at one junction end.

Vbeta (60) and Jbeta (13) primers were used in the PCR. Authors' methods: A later analysis counted around 74 million unique TCR beta chains, around 10 million shared. Some clones are missing from TCRdb's copy, which holds only in-frame ones; the method was immunoSEQ multiplex PCR. The DNA gave D and trimming, while V, J and clone size come from that table. The sample records 160,000 or so clones, around 79% being singletons. Study-wide results and caveats: According to the study, 160 or so TCR beta chains were cytomegalovirus-associated. The authors later linked a missense DCLRE1C variant to TCR beta V- and J-gene trimming. Upon later analysis, HLA-associated TCR beta chains proved more clonally expanded than other, equally common chains.

CDR1 and CDR2 (germline): SEHNR, FQNEAQ (reference sequence). The CDR3 is 17 amino acids. The receptor was isolated from a woman between 35 and 50 years old in good health and CMV-seronegative. V and J are TRBV7-9 and TRBJ1-2; a weak D match, TRBD1 (6 bases). Sequencing was done on a sample of PBMCs. CDR3 loop: CSSSFFRAGASVDGYTF. The CDR3 DNA sequence: TGTTCCAGCAGCTTTTTCCGGGCGGGGGCCTCCGTTGATGGCTACACCTTC.